The 31 T cell receptor beta chains below all came from one sample that was sequenced in a study of CD8+ T cells in alopecia areata. Extraction and reverse transcription of RNA yielded cDNA as the sequencing template. Only in-frame clones appear in the TCRdb table, and some are missing; sequencing was by immunoSEQ multiplex PCR. The sample contains approximately 210,000 clones, more than 55% of which appear only once. Noted treatment: oral pan-JAK inhibitor, 5-10 mg twice daily. Sequences were derived from CD4+ T cells sorted from blood, sampled at week 44, from a patient treated with tofacitinib. These receptors all come from a human donor with alopecia areata.

This clone was picked up a small number of times. This chain joins TRBV6-6 and TRBJ1-5; no firm D call. The germline CDR1 and CDR2 sequences are MNHNY and SVGAGI (reference sequence). V was clipped by 4 bases and J by 11 bases, with 18 bases between them. This CDR3 has 14 amino acids. In DNA, the CDR3 is TGTGCCAGCAGTTCCTCCTCCGGGCGCGGCGCCCAGCATTTT. This sequence encodes CASSSSSGRGAQHF.

V and J are TRBV18 and TRBJ1-6; 8 positions match TRBD1. The CDR3 is 14 residues long. In germline, CDR1 is KGHSH, CDR2 LQKENI. The V segment lost 6 bases and the J segment 10 bases; nucleotides outside the gene matches: 8. The chain's CDR3 is CASSTSRGLSPLHF. The CDR3 coding sequence is TGTGCCAGCTCGACCTCCAGGGGGCTATCACCCCTCCACTTT.

By proportion, this clone is medium-sized. The chain recombines TRBV7-9 with TRBJ1-6; no clear D. The CDR3 sequence is 14 residues long. Germline V gene data show CDR1 as SEHNR and CDR2 as FQNEAQ (reference sequence). The V and J ends lost 1 base and 6 bases respectively, with 7 bases between them. CDR3 bases: TGTGCCAGCAGCTTAGAACAGTTTAATTCACCCCTCCACTTT. This sequence encodes CASSLEQFNSPLHF.

This chain uses TRBV4-3 with TRBJ1-5; 7 bases match TRBD1. Germline V lookup: CDR1 LGHNA, CDR2 YSLEER. The trim removed 0 bases at V and 7 bases at J, leaving 9 bases unmatched. The CDR3 runs to 16 residues. The CDR3 loop is CASSQELRGHGQPQHF. CDR3 nucleotides: TGCGCCAGCAGCCAAGAACTTAGGGGGCATGGCCAGCCCCAGCATTTT.

A few counts support this clone. The V and J genes are TRBV27 and TRBJ2-1, with 8 bases matching TRBD1. V was pared by 4 bases and J by 8 bases, with 10 bases of the junction left unmatched. Germline CDR1 MNHEY, CDR2 SMNVEV (reference sequence). This CDR3 comprises 15 residues. The CDR3 coding sequence is TGTGCCAGCAGTTCCGGACAGGGCTCTCAATATGAGCAGTTCTTC. This gives the protein CASSSGQGSQYEQFF.

The chain carries TRBV28 and TRBJ2-1; no reliable D call. Germline loops: CDR1 MDHEN, CDR2 SYDVKM. Trimming removed 5 bases from V and 4 bases from J, with 15 bases in between. The CDR3 is 15 amino acids. The DNA for the CDR3 is TGTGCCAGCAGTCTCCTCGGCAGGATATACAATGAGCAGTTCTTC. Translation: CASSLLGRIYNEQFF.

About this clone: The sample contains more than one DNA sequence encoding this CDR3. The chain recombines TRBV5-1 with TRBJ1-1, with D hard to call. Germline V CDR1 and CDR2: SGHRS, YFSETQ. Deletions cut 1 base from V and 1 base from J, with 8 bases between. CDR3 length: 14 amino acids. This CDR3 is CASSLQAGNTEAFF. The CDR3 DNA sequence: TGCGCCAGCAGCTTGCAGGCGGGGAACACTGAAGCTTTCTTT.

J is TRBJ2-1 and V is TRBV6-6; possible D gene TRBD2, 6 bases. CDR1 is MNHNY, CDR2 SVGAGI, per germline (reference sequence). With 5 bases removed from V and 10 bases from J, the gap between germline ends came to 24 bases. There are 16 residues in the CDR3. CDR3 coding DNA: TGTGCCAGCAGTCAATTGACTAGTCTCCGGGGATACGAGCAGTTCTTC. This encodes CASSQLTSLRGYEQFF.

This sequence joins TRBV2 and TRBJ2-7; no clear D. In germline, CDR1 is SNHLY, CDR2 FYNNEI. Trimming pared 5 bases from V and 5 bases from J, leaving 10 bases between. The CDR3 totals 12 residues. The CDR3 region is CASSTGPNEQYF. The DNA for the CDR3 is TGTGCCAGCAGTACGGGCCCGAACGAGCAGTACTTC.

This chain links TRBV15 with TRBJ2-6; no definite D call. V lost 0 bases to trimming and J lost 3 bases, with 9 bases between them. This CDR3 region has 16 residues. Germline V gene lookup returns CDR1 LNHNV and CDR2 YYDKDF (reference sequence). CDR3 DNA sequence: TGTGCCACCAGCAGAGATCGATCGGGTGGGGCCAACGTCCTGACTTTC. Translation gives CATSRDRSGGANVLTF.

The rearrangement links TRBV19 to TRBJ1-2; D ambiguous. Between the trimmed V and J ends, which lost 10 bases and 8 bases, there was a span of 11 bases. Germline V CDR1 and CDR2: LNHDA, SQIVND (reference sequence). This CDR3 region has 10 residues. This CDR3 is CATAAGGYTF. CDR3 sequence (DNA): TGTGCCACCGCGGCCGGGGGCTACACCTTC.

J is TRBJ2-7 and V is TRBV7-2, with D perhaps matching TRBD2 (7 bases). CDR1 and CDR2 from the germline V gene are SGHTA and FQGNSA. V lost 3 bases to trimming and J lost 6 bases, with 12 bases between them. CDR3 length equals 13 residues. In nucleotides, the CDR3 is TGTGCCAGCAGCTTGACCCGGGGGGCCGAGCAGTACTTC. Protein: CASSLTRGAEQYF.

This chain uses TRBV7-2 with TRBJ1-4, with D tentatively TRBD1 (5 bases). This CDR3 region has 15 residues. Germline CDR1 reads SGHTA; CDR2 reads FQGNSA. V gave up 1 base and J gave up 8 bases, with 14 bases separating them. The CDR3 DNA is TGTGCCAGCAGCTTAGTCTGGGGGAGAGGAGAAAAACTGTTTTTT. Translation gives CASSLVWGRGEKLFF.

The chain recombines TRBV5-1 with TRBJ2-5, with 7 bases matching TRBD2. J was trimmed by 1 base and V by 3 bases; bases with no gene match: 3. CDR1 and CDR2 (germline): SGHRS, YFSETQ. The CDR3 covers 14 residues. The CDR3 bases are TGCGCCAGCAGCTCTAGACTAGCCCAAGAGACCCAGTACTTC. It translates to CASSSRLAQETQYF.

This clone was seen only once. The J gene is TRBJ2-7, the V gene TRBV4-2, with 8 bases lining up with TRBD1. Unmatched junction bases numbered 4, after V lost 3 bases and J lost 3 bases. The CDR3 runs 14 residues. Germline CDR1 LGHNA, CDR2 YNFKEQ. CDR3 amino acids: CASSQTTGVYEQYF. In DNA, the CDR3 is TGTGCCAGCAGCCAGACGACAGGGGTCTACGAGCAGTACTTC.

V is TRBV2 and J is TRBJ1-1; D gene unclear. The V gene's germline CDR1 is SNHLY and CDR2 FYNNEI. The ends were cut back, 8 bases at V and 2 bases at J, with 24 bases in the middle. CDR3 length: 17 residues. CDR3 sequence (DNA): TGTGCCAGCTTCATCGGCAGGCGCACAAAGGTAAACACTGAAGCTTTCTTT. Translated: CASFIGRRTKVNTEAFF.

V is TRBV10-3 and J is TRBJ2-3, with a tentative D call TRBD1 (6 bases). Per germline, CDR1 ENHRY and CDR2 SYGVKD. The CDR3 runs 14 residues. Trimming pared 0 bases from V and 4 bases from J, leaving 8 bases between. CDR3 coding DNA: TGTGCCATCAGTGAGTCACAGGGCCCAGATACGCAGTATTTT. Translated, it gives CAISESQGPDTQYF.

The chain combines TRBV7-3 with TRBJ2-3; D remains ambiguous. The germline V gene encodes CDR1 SGHTA and CDR2 FQGTGA. The V gene lost 4 bases and the J gene lost 2 bases, with 10 bases spanning the gap. This CDR3 has 14 residues. The CDR3 coding sequence is TGTGCCAGCAGCTCCGGGCCATACACAGATACGCAGTATTTT. It specifies CASSSGPYTDTQYF.

V and J are TRBV7-2 and TRBJ2-3; D is perhaps TRBD1 (6 bases). Trimming took 1 base from V and 1 from J, leaving 9 bases between them. This CDR3 region has 15 residues. Germline V lookup: CDR1 SGHTA, CDR2 FQGNSA. CDR3 in amino acids: CASSLVGAGTDTQYF. CDR3 sequence (DNA): TGTGCCAGCAGCTTAGTGGGGGCCGGCACAGATACGCAGTATTTT.

V and J are TRBV10-3 and TRBJ1-6, with D perhaps matching TRBD1 (5 bases). V was trimmed by 3 bases and J by 7 bases, leaving 13 bases between them. This CDR3 is built from 15 residues. Germline CDR1 is ENHRY and CDR2 is SYGVKD. The CDR3 bases are TGTGCCATCAGTGACAGGGAAAGGCTCAATTCACCCCTCCACTTT. Encoded protein: CAISDRERLNSPLHF.

This clone was seen a few times. CDR3 sequence: CASSLRTGFVEQYF. The CDR3, as DNA: TGCGCCAGCAGCCTCCGGACAGGGTTCGTGGAGCAGTACTTC. V is TRBV5-1 and J is TRBJ2-7, with 8 bases lining up with TRBD1. With 4 bases clipped from V and 7 bases from J, the junction kept 10 bases outside the gene matches. This CDR3 has 14 residues. Germline-derived CDR1 and CDR2 are SGHRS and YFSETQ.

The chain links TRBV7-2 to TRBJ1-6; the match to TRBD1 covers 10 bases. This CDR3 has 14 residues. The J segment lost 9 bases and the V segment lost 5 bases, leaving 4 bases of the junction unmatched. The germline gives CDR1 SGHTA, CDR2 FQGNSA. CDR3 in amino acids: CASSLGQGGSPLHF. CDR3 DNA: TGTGCCAGCAGCCTCGGACAGGGGGGTTCACCCCTCCACTTT.

This clone showed up just a few times. The V and J genes are TRBV9 and TRBJ2-1; 7 bases map to TRBD2. With V trimmed by 0 bases and J by 4 bases, 4 bases remained unmatched. This CDR3 has 15 residues. In germline, CDR1 is SGDLS, CDR2 YYNGEE. The CDR3 loop is CASSVGLGGYNEQFF. The CDR3, as DNA: TGTGCCAGCAGCGTAGGTCTCGGGGGGTACAATGAGCAGTTCTTC.

V usage is TRBV30 and J usage is TRBJ2-7; D might be TRBD1 or TRBD2, each matching 6 bases. The CDR3 consists of 13 residues. The germline gives CDR1 GTSNPN, CDR2 SVGIG (reference sequence). The V gene lost 2 bases and the J gene lost 3 bases, with 11 bases spanning the gap. For the CDR3, the DNA is TGTGCCTGGAGTAGAGGGGGAGGCTACGAGCAGTACTTC. Translating it yields CAWSRGGGYEQYF.

V and J are TRBV29-1 and TRBJ2-5, with unresolved D. Germline values: CDR1 SQVTM, CDR2 ANQGSEA. The CDR3 has 10 residues. Trimming cost V 7 bases and J 5 bases, with 8 bases left between them. Here the CDR3 reads CSAAQETQYF. DNA of the CDR3: TGCAGCGCCGCACAGGAGACCCAGTACTTC.

The chain links TRBV18 to TRBJ2-6; D is possibly TRBD1 (6 bases). The germline CDR1 and CDR2 sequences are KGHSH and LQKENI. The CDR3 contains 17 residues. Trimming took 2 bases from V and 5 from J, leaving 16 bases between them. In DNA, the CDR3 is TGTGCCAGCTCACCAAGAGCAGGGGATTATAGGGCCAACGTCCTGACTTTC. This sequence encodes CASSPRAGDYRANVLTF.

The chain joins TRBV7-9 to TRBJ2-6; D not resolved. V lost 8 bases and J 0 bases, leaving 11 bases between the germline ends. CDR3 length equals 15 residues. Germline V CDR1 and CDR2: SEHNR, FQNEAQ (reference sequence). CDR3 residues: CASGQVPSGANVLTF. The CDR3 coding sequence is TGTGCCAGCGGCCAAGTTCCCTCTGGGGCCAACGTCCTGACTTTC.

The chain joins TRBV6-5 to TRBJ2-3; no clear D gene. The CDR3 is 14 residues long. Between the trimmed V and J ends, which lost 2 bases and 6 bases, there was a span of 12 bases. Germline CDR1 and CDR2: MNHEY and SVGAGI. The CDR3 bases are TGTGCCAGCAGTTACGGCCAAACCGCGGATACGCAGTATTTT. This gives the protein CASSYGQTADTQYF.

The V and J genes are TRBV28 and TRBJ2-5; D remains unclear. Gene TRBJ2-7 matches the end of the DNA better, so the J call may be wrong. CDR3 size: 11 residues. In germline, CDR1 is MDHEN, CDR2 SYDVKM. CDR3: CASGVTYEQYF. The CDR3 DNA is TGTGCCAGCGGCGTAACCTACGAGCAGTACTTC.

The chain employs TRBV5-1 and TRBJ2-1; 13 bases line up with TRBD2. The CDR3 has 15 amino acids. The V segment lost 5 bases and the J segment 3 bases; nucleotides outside the gene matches: 2. CDR1 is SGHRS and CDR2 is YFSETQ in the germline V gene. The CDR3 spells CASRGLAGDYNEQFF. CDR3 nucleotides: TGCGCCAGCAGAGGACTAGCGGGAGACTACAATGAGCAGTTCTTC.

This clone was seen only a few times. V and J are TRBV5-6 and TRBJ1-2; D possibly corresponds to TRBD1 (6 bases). Trimming removed 4 bases from V and 8 bases from J, with 15 bases in between. CDR3 length: 13 residues. In germline, CDR1 is SGHDT, CDR2 YYEEEE. The chain's CDR3 is CASSRQDRGGYTF. The CDR3 bases are TGTGCCAGCAGCAGACAGGACCGAGGAGGCTACACCTTC.